This entry concerns a single T cell receptor beta chain. Its specificity is unknown. The record originates from a study of blood T cells in healthy people across ages. Study-level results: Samples with more naive T cells showed higher observed beta diversity.

Healthy Caucasian individuals from Russia aged 6 to 90 were enrolled as donors. Next came a second PCR, run for about 6 to 12 cycles, which used a sample-barcoded 5' primer along with a J-beta primer mix. The template-switch adaptor, which had 12 random nucleotides, put a tag on each cDNA molecule. From the 5' RACE reads, TCRdb called clonotypes with MiXCR, one entry per CDR3 protein. Of around 500,000 distinct CDR3 sequences in the sample, around 50% were seen once. The CDR3 totals 14 residues. Per germline, CDR1 SGHRS and CDR2 YFSETQ. V was clipped by 0 bases and J by 4 bases, with 10 bases between them.

The chain is built from TRBV5-1 and TRBJ1-1, with D uncertain. This clonotype was sampled from a man older than 75 in good health. Material for sequencing was blood. CDR3 sequence: CASSLEGMSTEAFF. CDR3 nucleotides: TGCGCCAGCAGCTTGGAAGGGATGAGCACTGAAGCTTTCTTT.